Listed here are 26 T cell receptor beta chains from one sample, sequenced in a study of regulatory T cells in long-lasting Graves disease (dated by TCRdb to the early 2020s). Receptors were amplified or captured by multiplex PCR. The instrument was an Illumina HiSeq 4000. CDR3 regions were amplified by Arm-PCR with iRepertoire HTBI primers to construct TCR beta libraries. The raw public data were reprocessed by TCRdb itself: fastp quality trimming at Q25, MiXCR clonotype calling, in-frame beta chains only. Duplicate CDR3 protein sequences are folded into a single record with the most common DNA and genes. The sample table contains around 460,000 distinct CDR3 sequences; only one count was recorded for 13% to 15% of them. The ten top clones hold roughly 15% of the sample. The time point label on this specimen signifies: newly diagnosed GD, antithyroid drugs for less than 3 months. For both TCR sequencing and RNA sequencing, RNA was extracted from PBMCs in TRIzol.

The sample was also linked to a second study, of T cells in Graves' hyperthyroidism and ophthalmopathy.

This material consisted of peripheral blood mononuclear cells (PBMCs), taken at new diagnosis, from a patient treated with antithyroid drugs. The receptors shown here come from a woman aged 45 to 65 with Graves disease. Donor details come from another sample of the same person, matched by shared clones.

This clonotype appeared many times. The CDR3 spells CASKAGASEQYF. For the CDR3, the DNA is TGTGCCAGCAAAGCGGGAGCTTCCGAGCAGTACTTC. The rearrangement links TRBV11-1 to TRBJ2-7; 8 nucleotides agree with TRBD2. In germline, CDR1 is SGHAT, CDR2 FQDESV (reference sequence). There are 12 residues in the CDR3. The trim removed 7 bases at V and 6 bases at J, leaving 5 bases unmatched.

With respect to this clonotype: The CDR3 does not end in the conserved phenylalanine or tryptophan, so this is likely a read error. The CDR3 region is CASSQDQTSVHNEQFL. The CDR3 region has the DNA TGTGCCAGCAGCCAAGATCAAACTAGCGTACACAATGAGCAGTTCCTC. The chain links TRBV3-1 to TRBJ2-1; TRBD2 matches 7 bases. Losses at the gene ends were 0 bases for V and 5 bases for J; bases not matched to a gene: 7. The CDR3 spans 16 residues. Germline-derived CDR1 and CDR2 are LGHDT and YNNKEL (reference sequence).

This rearrangement joins TRBV20-1 to TRBJ2-1; D might be TRBD2 (7 bases). The CDR3 covers 15 residues. Per germline, CDR1 DFQATT and CDR2 SNEGSKA (reference sequence). V was pared by 2 bases and J by 9 bases, with 20 bases between. The CDR3 DNA sequence: TGCAGTGCTAGACGGGGGCTGGGGAAGCGGGGTGAGCAGTTCTTC. It encodes CSARRGLGKRGEQFF.

This clonotype was recorded at least ten times. This chain connects TRBV5-1 to TRBJ2-6, with unresolved D. In germline, CDR1 is SGHRS, CDR2 YFSETQ. The CDR3 spans 15 residues. V was cut by 4 bases and J by 0 bases, with 8 bases left in between. CDR3 protein: CASSLQDSGANVLTF. The CDR3 DNA reads as TGCGCCAGCAGCCTCCAAGACTCTGGGGCCAACGTCCTGACTTTC.

At least ten counts were recorded for this clonotype. The chain uses TRBV28 and TRBJ2-3, with TRBD1 matching over 9 bases. CDR1 and CDR2 (germline): MDHEN, SYDVKM. The J segment lost 1 base and the V segment lost 4 bases, leaving 9 bases of the junction unmatched. This CDR3 has 17 residues. CDR3 sequence reads: CASSYLIQGAGTDTQYF. Written as DNA, the CDR3 is TGTGCCAGCAGTTACCTGATACAGGGGGCTGGCACAGATACGCAGTATTTT.

The chain couples TRBV4-2 to TRBJ2-6, with D perhaps matching TRBD2 (7 bases). V dropped 3 bases and J dropped 0 bases, with 15 bases sitting between them. Germline V CDR1 and CDR2: LGHNA, YNFKEQ. The CDR3 contains 18 residues. The CDR3 region has the DNA TGTGCCAGCAGCCACGGGCAGGGGAGGGACTCTGGGGCCAACGTCCTGACTTTC. It codes for CASSHGQGRDSGANVLTF.

The J gene is TRBJ1-5, the V gene TRBV29-1; TRBD1 agrees at 7 bases. The CDR3 totals 14 residues. Germline lookup yields CDR1 SQVTM and CDR2 ANQGSEA. V gave up 7 bases and J gave up 0 bases; unmatched junction bases: 6. The CDR3 nucleotides read TGCAGCGCCATCCAGGGGGATAGCAATCAGCCCCAGCATTTT. It codes for CSAIQGDSNQPQHF.

This clonotype was observed many times. The chain joins TRBV7-9 to TRBJ2-3; 7 bases are shared with TRBD2. This CDR3 comprises 14 residues. V dropped 1 base and J dropped 2; count of bases not matched to a gene: 0. The germline gives CDR1 SEHNR, CDR2 FQNEAQ (reference sequence). The CDR3 sequence is CASSLGLATDTQYF. DNA of the CDR3: TGTGCCAGCAGCTTAGGACTAGCCACAGATACGCAGTATTTT.

This clonotype was seen a few times. The chain joins TRBV4-1 to TRBJ2-7, with D possibly TRBD1 on 5 matching bases. V was pared by 3 bases and J by 5 bases, with 17 bases between. The CDR3 is 15 residues long. Per germline, CDR1 MGHRA and CDR2 YSYEKL. The CDR3 protein is CASSHNAGYYDEQYF. CDR3 DNA sequence: TGCGCCAGCAGCCATAACGCAGGGTATTACGACGAGCAGTACTTC.

This clonotype was seen a handful of times. The chain employs TRBV20-1 and TRBJ2-1; 8 bases map to TRBD1. The CDR3 is 16 amino acids. Germline V gene sequence: CDR1 DFQATT, CDR2 SNEGSKA (reference sequence). Trimming at V came to 2 bases and at J to 1 base, leaving 7 bases not matched to a gene. CDR3 sequence reads: CSARRMDRESYNEQFF. CDR3 bases: TGCAGTGCTAGACGAATGGACAGGGAATCCTACAATGAGCAGTTCTTC.

V usage is TRBV9 and J usage is TRBJ2-5; 7 positions agree with TRBD2. Germline CDR1 is SGDLS and CDR2 is YYNGEE. The J segment lost 2 bases and the V segment lost 4 bases, leaving 8 bases of the junction unmatched. The CDR3 consists of 15 residues. CDR3 sequence reads: CASSPYQGGQETQYF. CDR3 DNA: TGTGCCAGCAGCCCCTACCAGGGAGGGCAAGAGACCCAGTACTTC.

The chain uses TRBV7-8 and TRBJ2-7, with 13 positions matching TRBD2. Per germline, CDR1 SGHVS and CDR2 FQNEAQ. The V segment lost 4 bases and the J segment 6 bases; nucleotides outside the gene matches: 3. This CDR3 region has 14 residues. The CDR3 coding sequence is TGTGCCAGCAGCTCTAGGACTAGCGGGGGCGAGCAGTACTTC. Translating it yields CASSSRTSGGEQYF. Full variable domain (rest looked up from reference TRBV7-8 and TRBJ2-7): GAGVSQSPRYKVAKRGQDVALRCDPISGHVSLFWYQQALGQGPEFLTYFQNEAQLDKSGLPSDRFFAERPEGSVSTLKIQRTQQEDSAVYLCASSSRTSGGEQYFGPGTRLTVT.

This clonotype was found a few times. This may stem from a read error, because a much larger clone lies one nucleotide away. The rearrangement joins TRBV12-3 or TRBV12-4 to TRBJ1-1, with 11 bases aligning to TRBD1. V shed 5 bases, J shed 11 bases, and the junction held 13 bases outside the gene matches. CDR3 length: 15 amino acids. The CDR3 reads CASSPRGSDRGLAFF. CDR3 nucleotide sequence: TGTGCCAGCAGTCCCCGCGGGTCGGACAGGGGGCTGGCTTTCTTT.

V usage is TRBV20-1 and J usage is TRBJ2-1; 12 positions match TRBD2. This CDR3 has 16 residues. The germline gives CDR1 DFQATT, CDR2 SNEGSKA (reference sequence). V was clipped by 2 bases and J by 6 bases; unmatched bases: 8. CDR3 nucleotide sequence: TGCAGTGCTAGATCCCTAGCGGGAGGGTGGGCCAATGAGCAGTTCTTC. Protein: CSARSLAGGWANEQFF.

This clonotype was picked up many times. This chain links TRBV7-7 with TRBJ2-5, with D perhaps TRBD2 (6 bases). V shed 0 bases and J shed 4 bases, with 9 bases lying between them. Germline CDR1 reads SSHAT; CDR2 reads FNYEAQ (reference sequence). CDR3 size: 14 residues. The CDR3 DNA sequence: TGTGCCAGCAGCTTAGCCGGGAGCTCAGAGACCCAGTACTTC. Its protein product is CASSLAGSSETQYF.

The chain combines TRBV9 with TRBJ2-1, with unresolved D. V gave up 4 bases and J gave up 4 bases, with 12 bases separating them. The CDR3 has 14 amino acids. Germline CDR1 SGDLS, CDR2 YYNGEE. The CDR3 here is CASSPSRRYNEQFF. The DNA for the CDR3 is TGTGCCAGCAGCCCCTCTCGGAGATACAATGAGCAGTTCTTC.

This clonotype occurred a few times. V gene TRBV27 combines with J gene TRBJ2-3; 12 bases are a match to TRBD2. The CDR3 is made up of 17 amino acids. From germline, CDR1 is MNHEY and CDR2 SMNVEV (reference sequence). The ends lost 5 bases at V and 1 base at J; junction bases unmatched: 7. CDR3 sequence (DNA): TGTGCCAGCAGTGTCCCGGGACTAGCGGGTGGCACAGATACGCAGTATTTT. Its translation is CASSVPGLAGGTDTQYF.

There are many counts of this clonotype. The V and J genes are TRBV6-1 and TRBJ1-5; 7 bases map to TRBD1. Germline V CDR1 and CDR2: MNHNS, SASEGT. Trimming took 4 bases from V and 4 from J; bases not matched to a gene: 7. The CDR3 contains 15 residues. CDR3 protein: CASSGRDSLNQPQHF. DNA of the CDR3: TGTGCCAGCAGTGGACGGGACAGCCTAAATCAGCCCCAGCATTTT.

A few counts support this clonotype. The J gene is TRBJ2-7, the V gene TRBV29-1; 7 bases map to TRBD1. V gave up 4 bases and J gave up 4 bases; unmatched junction bases: 13. This CDR3 has 15 amino acids. CDR1 and CDR2 from the germline V gene are SQVTM and ANQGSEA. CDR3 DNA: TGCAGCGTTGGCGGAACCGGGACAGCGGCTTACGAGCAGTACTTC. It is translated as CSVGGTGTAAYEQYF.

The chain uses TRBV6-1 and TRBJ2-1; 12 bases fit TRBD2. The trim removed 6 bases at V and 0 bases at J, leaving 6 bases unmatched. The CDR3 length is 17 residues. Germline assignment: CDR1 MNHNS and CDR2 SASEGT. CDR3 DNA sequence: TGTGCCAGCAGCCTAACTAGCGGGAGGTCCTCCTACAATGAGCAGTTCTTC. This gives the protein CASSLTSGRSSYNEQFF.

This clonotype was counted between two and nine times. The chain combines TRBV3-1 with TRBJ2-1, with D tentatively TRBD1 or TRBD2 (5 bases each). The V and J ends lost 3 bases and 5 bases respectively, with 14 bases between them. The CDR3 totals 15 residues. Germline V lookup: CDR1 LGHDT, CDR2 YNNKEL (reference sequence). The CDR3 is CASSQGPASHNEQFF. Here the CDR3 DNA reads TGTGCCAGCAGCCAGGGACCCGCATCTCACAATGAGCAGTTCTTC.

This clonotype was seen ten or more times. The chain links TRBV6-1 to TRBJ2-7, with D perhaps being TRBD1 or TRBD2 (5 bases each). V was pared by 1 base and J by 2 bases, with 12 bases between. The CDR3 is made up of 15 amino acids. The germline CDR1 and CDR2 sequences are MNHNS and SASEGT. The CDR3 reads CASSEEGRDPYEQYF. In DNA form, the CDR3 reads TGTGCCAGCAGTGAAGAGGGCAGGGACCCCTACGAGCAGTACTTC.

This clonotype has ten or more counts. The CDR3 DNA reads TGTGCCAGCAGTTTTCGGTGGGGAGCTGAAGCTTTCTTT. It specifies CASSFRWGAEAFF. V and J are TRBV28 and TRBJ1-1; no clear D gene. CDR1 and CDR2 (germline): MDHEN, SYDVKM. The CDR3 is 13 residues long. V lost 3 bases and J lost 6, with 11 bases in between. The full variable domain, in which reference TRBV28 and TRBJ1-1 provide the parts outside the CDR3, is DVKVTQSSRYLVKRTGEKVFLECVQDMDHENMFWYRQDPGLGLRLIYFSYDVKMKEKGDIPEGYSVSREKKERFSLILESASTNQTSMYLCASSFRWGAEAFFGQGTRLTVV.

This clonotype was found many times. Germline is not matched at one junction end, which may reflect a read error. This chain joins TRBV2 and TRBJ2-7; TRBD2 matches at 12 bases. Germline CDR1 is SNHLY and CDR2 is FYNNEI. The CDR3 is 13 amino acids. Written as DNA, the CDR3 is TGTGCCAGCAGTGAAGGAAGCGGACTAGCGGGATCCTTC. It specifies CASSEGSGLAGSF.

The table lists this clonotype with a few counts. V is TRBV20-1 and J is TRBJ2-5; perhaps TRBD1 as D (5 bases). This CDR3 is 12 amino acids long. The germline CDR1 and CDR2 sequences are DFQATT and SNEGSKA (reference sequence). V was pared by 6 bases and J by 5 bases, with 13 bases between. The CDR3 region is CSARTGAETQYF. The DNA for the CDR3 is TGCAGTGCCCGAACAGGCGCCGAGACCCAGTACTTC.

CDR3 amino acids: CASSQTSKETQYF. CDR3 DNA: TGTGCCAGCAGCCAGACTAGTAAAGAGACCCAGTACTTC. This chain links TRBV3-1 with TRBJ2-5; TRBD2 might be the D (6 bases). This CDR3 region has 13 residues. V gave up 3 bases and J gave up 3 bases, with 8 bases separating them. Germline V lookup: CDR1 LGHDT, CDR2 YNNKEL (reference sequence).